This TCR beta chain comes out of a study of OX40 agonist ivuxolimab in advanced cancers. Enrollment shut out patients with autoimmune disease history or systemic immunosuppression. This clone was found once. Antigen specificity is unknown. Generated by immunoSEQ multiplex PCR, the TCRdb table keeps only in-frame clones and is missing some. The profile shows around 80,000 clones, about 80% of them singletons. The CDR3 covers 17 residues. The trim removed 4 bases at V and 10 bases at J, leaving 18 bases unmatched. Germline CDR1 and CDR2: SNHLY and FYNNEI. The study's findings and limits: It was also the case that some nonresponders had low normalized T-cell clonal expansion.

Source: CD4+ or CD8+ T cells sorted from blood, taken in a trial of the OX40 agonist ivuxolimab. The clonotype comes from an adult with an advanced solid tumor such as melanoma, head and neck, liver or kidney cancer. V and J are TRBV2 and TRBJ2-1, with 8 bases aligning to TRBD2. The CDR3 loop reads CASSGGTERGYPGEQFF. The CDR3 DNA is TGTGCCAGCAGTGGGGGGACGGAGCGGGGGTACCCTGGCGAGCAGTTCTTC.